The rows below give T cell receptor beta chains drawn from one sample of a study of identical twins. TCRdb re-called the 5' RACE reads with MiXCR, one entry per CDR3 protein. This table has roughly 290,000 distinct CDR3 sequences, under 9% appearing once. This sample also belongs to another study, concerning yellow fever vaccine responses in identical twins.

Sequencing input: memory (CD45RO+) T cells sorted from blood. The receptors shown here come from a woman aged 18-29 years in good health. The CDR3 runs from the conserved cysteine through the conserved F or W. The order of the fields is J gene, V gene, clone size, D gene, CDR3 protein, CDR3 DNA. The D gene is left open where the match is weak. Clone size is not always given. Where it is, it says once, few, many or a class for expanded clones.

>TRBJ2-1|TRBV28|many|TRBD2
CASSLGYAGAVNSYNEQFF
TGTGCCAGCAGTTTAGGCTACGCGGGAGCAGTCAACTCCTACAATGAGCAGTTCTTC
>TRBJ2-5|TRBV3-1|NA|TRBD2
CASSQVYYRSAGDETQYF
TGTGCCAGCAGCCAAGTTTATTATCGGAGCGCGGGAGACGAGACCCAGTACTTC
>TRBJ2-7|TRBV29-1|NA|NA
CSARRGPYEQYF
TGCAGCGCCCGACGAGGCCCCTACGAGCAGTACTTC
>TRBJ2-1|TRBV7-8|many|NA
CASSQVGSPLAFF
TGTGCCAGCAGCCAAGTGGGTTCCCCTCTAGCGTTCTTC
>TRBJ2-3|TRBV15|few|TRBD1
CATSSHQGATDTQYF
TGTGCCACCAGCTCCCACCAGGGGGCAACAGATACGCAGTATTTT
>TRBJ2-7|TRBV5-1|few|NA
CASSLAGMYGTYEQYF
TGCGCCAGCAGCTTGGCGGGGATGTACGGCACCTACGAGCAGTACTTC
>TRBJ2-3|TRBV28|many|NA
CASGGIPDTQYF
TGTGCCAGCGGGGGGATTCCAGATACGCAGTATTTT
>TRBJ2-1|TRBV11-2|few|TRBD2
CASSLLAGVSAGDEQFF
TGTGCCAGCAGCCTACTAGCGGGAGTGTCTGCGGGGGATGAGCAGTTCTTC
>TRBJ2-1|TRBV5-6|few|NA
CASSLGLDHSGEQFF
TGTGCCAGCAGCTTGGGGTTAGACCACTCTGGGGAGCAGTTCTTC
>TRBJ2-4|TRBV6-2/TRBV6-3|few|TRBD2
CASSRLATAKNIQYF
TGTGCCAGCAGTAGACTAGCGACAGCCAAAAACATTCAGTACTTC
>TRBJ2-3|TRBV12-3/TRBV12-4|NA|NA
CASSLHRVGDTQYF
TGTGCCAGCAGTTTACACAGGGTGGGGGATACGCAGTATTTT
>TRBJ1-4|TRBV15|NA|TRBD1
CATSRGRTGTVEKLFF
TGTGCCACCAGCAGAGGAAGGACAGGGACAGTCGAAAAACTGTTTTTT
>TRBJ2-3|TRBV6-4|NA|TRBD1
CASSGSRGTSDTQYF
TGTGCCAGCAGTGGTAGCAGGGGGACATCAGATACGCAGTATTTT
>TRBJ2-1|TRBV6-1|NA|TRBD2
CASSEAAGGYNEQFF
TGTGCCAGCAGTGAGGCCGCGGGAGGCTACAATGAGCAGTTCTTC
>TRBJ1-1|TRBV2|NA|NA
CASSRGHSEAFF
TGTGCCAGCAGCCGGGGACACTCCGAAGCTTTCTTT
>TRBJ1-1|TRBV10-3|many|NA
CAIREQGRTEAFF
TGTGCCATCAGGGAACAGGGCCGAACTGAAGCTTTCTTT
>TRBJ1-2|TRBV6-1|many|NA
CASSAQVHGGYTF
TGTGCCAGCAGTGCACAGGTACATGGCGGCTACACCTTC
>TRBJ2-4|TRBV6-4|NA|NA
CASNVQVAKNIQYF
TGTGCCAGCAATGTACAAGTAGCCAAAAACATTCAGTACTTC
>TRBJ2-1|TRBV25-1|many|NA
CASSGLAPYNEQFF
TGTGCCAGCAGTGGTTTAGCGCCCTACAATGAGCAGTTCTTC
>TRBJ2-1|TRBV20-1|many|NA
CSARLGVGQFF
TGCAGTGCTAGGTTGGGCGTTGGGCAGTTCTTC
>TRBJ2-1|TRBV7-3|few|TRBD1
CASSLTQTGGGEQFF
TGTGCCAGCAGCTTAACCCAAACAGGGGGCGGGGAGCAGTTCTTC
>TRBJ2-1|TRBV20-1|many|NA
CSARILGGTTFYNEQFF
TGCAGTGCACGCATCTTGGGCGGCACCACCTTCTACAATGAGCAGTTCTTC
>TRBJ2-3|TRBV28|NA|NA
CASKSRARTDTQYF
TGTGCCAGCAAGTCCCGGGCGAGAACAGATACGCAGTATTTT
>TRBJ2-7|TRBV3-1|many|NA
CASSPPGTFYEQYF
TGTGCCAGCAGCCCGCCCGGGACCTTCTACGAGCAGTACTTC
>TRBJ2-1|TRBV5-1|many|TRBD2
CASSSLLAGVVNEQFF
TGCGCCAGCAGCAGCTTACTAGCGGGAGTTGTCAATGAGCAGTTCTTC
>TRBJ2-5|TRBV20-1|NA|TRBD2
CSASGTSLNQETQYF
TGCAGTGCTTCCGGGACTAGCCTTAACCAAGAGACCCAGTACTTC
>TRBJ2-1|TRBV11-2|few|NA
CATNRGNEQFF
TGTGCCACCAATAGGGGCAATGAGCAGTTCTTC
>TRBJ1-4|TRBV3-1|NA|TRBD1
CASSQGSDRGLTLPVVEKLFF
TGTGCCAGCAGCCAAGGTAGCGACAGGGGCCTAACGCTTCCCGTGGTTGAAAAACTGTTTTTT
>TRBJ2-7|TRBV20-1|NA|NA
CSARLSAYYEQYF
TGCAGTGCTAGATTATCTGCCTATTACGAGCAGTACTTC
>TRBJ1-5|TRBV7-9|many|NA
CASSLQGGQPQHF
TGTGCCAGCAGCTTACAGGGAGGACAGCCCCAGCATTTT
>TRBJ1-1|TRBV20-1|many|NA
CSAPLARDTEAFF
TGCAGTGCCCCGCTGGCAAGGGACACTGAAGCTTTCTTT
>TRBJ2-3|TRBV29-1|NA|NA
CSVSRAGATDTQYF
TGCAGCGTTAGCAGGGCAGGCGCTACAGATACGCAGTATTTT
>TRBJ2-1|TRBV20-1|few|NA
CSARGLGGNEQFF
TGCAGTGCTAGGGGCCTCGGGGGCAATGAGCAGTTCTTC
>TRBJ2-5|TRBV27|many|NA
CASSLMWGKETQYF
TGTGCCAGCAGCTTAATGTGGGGGAAAGAGACCCAGTACTTC
>TRBJ2-3|TRBV11-2|NA|TRBD2
CASSLVSIGASGSTDTQYF
TGTGCCAGCAGCTTAGTTTCGATTGGGGCTAGCGGGAGCACAGATACGCAGTATTTT
>TRBJ2-7|TRBV28|NA|TRBD1
CASSLGTGKYEQYF
TGTGCCAGCAGTTTGGGGACAGGGAAGTACGAGCAGTACTTC
>TRBJ2-5|TRBV27|many|TRBD1
CASSGGQGSWETQYF
TGTGCCAGCAGTGGGGGACAGGGGAGTTGGGAGACCCAGTACTTC
>TRBJ2-3|TRBV4-2|many|TRBD1
CASSQDFWTGAPDTQYF
TGTGCCAGCAGCCAAGATTTTTGGACAGGGGCGCCAGATACGCAGTATTTT
>TRBJ1-1|TRBV11-2|NA|NA
CASSPSGVLRTEAFF
TGTGCCAGCAGCCCATCAGGGGTTTTGAGGACTGAAGCTTTCTTT
>TRBJ2-3|TRBV4-2|many|NA
CASSQGNYYTDTQYF
TGTGCCAGCAGCCAAGGAAACTACTACACAGATACGCAGTATTTT
>TRBJ2-5|TRBV7-7|few|TRBD2
CASSLRSGGGETQYF
TGTGCCAGCAGCCTCCGTAGCGGGGGTGGAGAGACCCAGTACTTC
>TRBJ2-2|TRBV28|many|TRBD1
CASSSGQTHTGELFF
TGTGCCAGCAGTTCGGGACAGACACACACCGGGGAGCTGTTTTTT
>TRBJ1-5|TRBV6-6|few|NA
CASTGNRNQPQHF
TGTGCCAGCACAGGTAATCGCAATCAGCCCCAGCATTTT
>TRBJ2-3|TRBV10-3|many|NA
CAISEKEISTDTQYF
TGTGCCATCAGTGAGAAGGAGATTAGCACAGATACGCAGTATTTT
>TRBJ1-5|TRBV2|few|NA
CASTEREGNQPQHF
TGTGCCAGCACGGAAAGGGAGGGCAATCAGCCCCAGCATTTT
>TRBJ1-2|TRBV6-5|NA|NA
CASSGGVYGYTF
TGTGCCAGCAGTGGCGGAGTCTATGGCTACACCTTC
>TRBJ2-2|TRBV15|many|TRBD1
CATGTGVNTGELFF
TGTGCCACCGGGACAGGGGTGAACACCGGGGAGCTGTTTTTT
>TRBJ2-4|TRBV27|NA|TRBD1
CASRRTGEAKNIQYF
TGTGCCAGCAGGAGGACAGGCGAAGCCAAAAACATTCAGTACTTC
>TRBJ2-3|TRBV20-1|many|TRBD2
CSASPSGGSTDTQYF
TGCAGTGCTAGTCCTAGCGGGGGAAGCACAGATACGCAGTATTTT
>TRBJ2-3|TRBV20-1|many|NA
CSARGGRETDTQYF
TGCAGTGCTAGAGGCGGCAGGGAGACAGATACGCAGTATTTT